The source of this T cell receptor (beta chain) is a study of cytotoxic CD8 clonotypes in ibrutinib-treated CLL. Background on the study: Responses comprised 24 partial and 2 complete; at median approximately 68 months, about 15 remained remitted and about twelve progressed. Study results and caveats: Baseline clonality exceeded age-matched healthy donors and tracked circulating CD8+ T-cell counts. Rising at ibrutinib response, clonality subsequently fell back toward baseline at progression.

Trimming removed 3 bases from V and 0 bases from J, with 5 bases in between. CDR3 size: 14 residues. Looked up from germline, CDR1 is MDHEN and CDR2 is SYDVKM. In this sample, this clone turned up a few times. Its target is not known. The sample has other DNA sequences that encode this CDR3 too. Sequenced by immunoSEQ multiplex PCR; TCRdb stores in-frame clones only, minus some. The sample lists approximately 20,000 clones; 81% were seen once. Libraries of TCR beta were made from around 2.1 micrograms of genomic DNA that came from cryopreserved PBMCs. This rearrangement joins TRBV28 to TRBJ1-4; D remains ambiguous. The specimen was PBMCs, collected before ibrutinib treatment. The TCR was taken from a human donor with chronic lymphocytic leukemia. The CDR3 region is CASSFVPTNEKLFF. Written as DNA, the CDR3 is TGTGCCAGCAGTTTTGTACCAACTAATGAAAAACTGTTTTTT.